Detailed here is one T cell receptor (beta chain). The data were obtained in a study of blood T cells in healthy people across ages. The CDR3 loop spans 14 amino acids. Trimming took off 6 bases at V and 5 bases at J, with 16 bases between the two ends. The donors, all healthy, were Caucasians living in Russia, aged roughly 6 to 90. A second about 6 to 12 cycle PCR used barcoded and J-beta primers. From each sample, at least 2.5 million paired-end reads containing CDR3 were obtained. TCRdb re-called the 5' RACE reads with MiXCR, one entry per CDR3 protein. The top ten clones hold roughly 8% of a sample with about 1,800,000 distinct CDR3 sequences, approximately 28% of them seen once.

What was sequenced was blood. The TCR originated in a woman aged 25-40 years in good health. The chain combines TRBV12-3 or TRBV12-4 with TRBJ1-1; the D gene is possibly TRBD1 (5 bases). This CDR3 reads CASRAPGLTTEAFF. In DNA, the CDR3 is TGTGCCAGCAGGGCCCCGGGACTCACAACTGAAGCTTTCTTT.